This T cell receptor beta chain came from a study of cytomegalovirus exposure and HLA in healthy donors (dated by TCRdb to between 2016 and 2019). In terms of the full investigation: According to an earlier analysis of 550 to 700 of the donors, about 179 million T cells yielded roughly 110 million unique TCR beta sequences and 250 to 350 Gb of sequence data. Rather than using new phenotypic data, the later analysis identified candidate immune exposures from TCR beta sequences and from how often those sequences occurred across donors. Using immunosequencing, the study profiled T cell repertoires from about 650 subjects and related those repertoires to cytomegalovirus serostatus. The number of donors typed differed by locus, with about 629-640 for A, B, C, DRB1 and DQB1, 522 for DQA1, 606 for DPA1, and roughly 450 for DPB1. To decide whether each TCR beta V gene segment behaved as functional or pseudogenic, an earlier analysis of some 540 of the donors relied on high-throughput TCR beta sequencing. HLA typing covered class I and class II loci at four-digit resolution. Four or five DR-DQ haplotypes were handled as single units for association and clustering because linkage in the cohort was strong. The aim of the study was to test whether cataloging public T cell receptors could identify signatures of past pathogen exposure. Every discovery cohort repertoire had been produced on one sequencing platform. Donor age, sex, ethnicity and CMV serostatus were collected together with the repertoire data. Besides the first cohort of roughly 660 subjects, a separate validation cohort made up of 120 or so different subjects was used. Genome-wide SNP genotypes for about 60% of the roughly 700 donors were used in a later genetic analysis, which treated that subset as a discovery cohort. Among roughly 400 genotyped donors of the cohort, an average of approximately 200,000 unique TCR beta nucleotide sequences was sequenced per donor, of which about 18% were non-productive. In a later analysis, previously published TCR beta repertoires from about 640 donors were re-analyzed and high-resolution HLA genotyping was added so that TCR occurrence patterns could be studied. Of the 300 to 450 genotyped donors, less than 85% were placed in the genetic ancestry cluster associated with self-reported Caucasian donors. An early release covering more than 500 HLA-typed donors comprised 300 to 350 gigabases of sequencing data and roughly 85 million unique TCR sequences. To predict cytomegalovirus infection status, the study brought together high-throughput TCR immunosequencing, statistical association of individual TCRs with disease status, and machine learning. Results and caveats for the whole study, not just this receptor: In a later analysis, TCR association rates were found to vary across HLA loci, with the most associated TCRs seen for DRB1 alleles and the fewest for HLA-C alleles. For the cohort, immune exposure information was limited to CMV serostatus. In a later analysis, HLA-associated TCR beta chains were found to be more clonally expanded and to have lower generation probabilities than equally common non-associated chains. A group of highly shared sequence variants was considered likely to be a technical artifact of the sequencing pipeline. Only TCR beta chains were sequenced in this cohort, and the absence of alpha or paired-chain data limited detectable features. A later genetic analysis associated a missense DCLRE1C variant with V-gene and J-gene trimming of TCR beta chains, and an independent cohort replicated the association. A later analysis found that most CMV-associated TCR beta chains appeared HLA-restricted, with HLA associations seemingly driven largely by CMV exposure. An earlier analysis of several hundred of the donors showed that most TCR beta V segments appeared in productive rearrangements either about 87% or about 30% of the time, which broadly matched IMGT annotations. The study gave a list of under 200 TCR beta chains associated with cytomegalovirus. A later analysis reported that several top co-occurrence clusters appeared linked to parvovirus B19, influenza, CMV and Epstein-Barr virus. In a later analysis, around 15,000 TCR beta sequences were associated with specific HLA alleles at a false discovery rate of 0.05. A further reported finding was that TCR beta sequences accurately predicted the HLA-A and HLA-B alleles for most subjects in the first cohort. Compared with the roughly 710-donor mean, donors in an Asian-associated ancestry cluster had fewer N-insertions in productive TCRs, according to a later genetic analysis. In vitro tests confirmed that a few of the cytomegalovirus-associated TCR beta chains recognize cytomegalovirus antigens. The classifier was reported to diagnose cytomegalovirus status with high specificity and sensitivity in both the original cohort and the validation cohort. When HLA alleles, especially DR and DQ, strongly co-occurred, TCR associations were difficult to assign to individual alleles. According to the authors, the approach could potentially be generalized to other disease states and immunological phenotypes. Because counts were too low, 15 to 20 rarely observed V segments, including chromosome 9 orphons, were excluded from the earlier analysis of several hundred of the donors. Presence/absence analyses assumed roughly uniform sequencing depth across donors, an assumption that may not hold. Correlated functional status among segregating V segments might be attributable to linkage disequilibrium, but an unknown experimental factor could not be ruled out. The 87-base-pair reads could not distinguish some IMGT-functional V segments, including TRBV6-2 and TRBV6-3, so those segments were excluded. While some public TCRs were present in many individuals, most TCR sequences turned up only very rarely across donors. HLA typing was unavailable for some donors at each locus, so association tests used only the typed subset.

The cohort was made up of approximately 700 healthy bone marrow donors. At the time of sampling, every cohort member was nominally healthy, though immune exposures that went unrecorded were likely present. The donor was CMV seronegative and belonged to the group of 320 or so seronegative cohort members. Each donor provided a peripheral blood sample, and peripheral blood mononuclear cells were used for TCR beta sequencing. Genomic DNA extraction from the blood cell samples was performed with the Qiagen DNeasy Blood Extraction Kit. Library construction relied on the immunoSEQ multiplex PCR assay. A mixture of 60 forward primers for TCR Vbeta segments and 13 reverse primers for TCR Jbeta segments was used in the multiplex PCR. The CDR3 region of rearranged TCR beta genes was amplified from genomic DNA by a multiplex PCR assay. On the Illumina HiSeq System, the amplified TCR beta libraries were sequenced as 87-base-pair reads. The authors processed their data as follows. A later analysis counted some 74 million unique TCR beta chains across the 550 to 750 repertoires, and roughly 9.9 million of these chains were shared by at least two donors. To remove PCR and sequencing errors, raw reads were error-corrected and collapsed into unique sequences using a nearest-neighbor algorithm that merged closely related sequences. Alignment of CDR3 sequences to IMGT reference sequences was used to assign V, D and J gene segments. For a sequence to be retained, a match of at least six nucleotides was required to both a V gene segment and a J gene segment. A rearrangement was called productive if the CDR3 had no stop codons and remained in frame with V and J, and every other rearrangement was called non-productive. Following IMGT convention, CDR3 was defined as the stretch from the second conserved V-encoded cysteine to the conserved J-encoded phenylalanine. In an earlier analysis of roughly 580 of the donors, sequences lacking an unambiguous match to a single V gene segment were excluded. In an earlier analysis of 450 to 750 of the donors, a V segment was called functional when productive rearrangements were above 56.7%, and segregating when the standard deviation between donors exceeded 5%. To diagnose cytomegalovirus status from the catalog of TCR beta chain sequences, a statistical classification framework was built. A later analysis assigned V and J genes by comparing TCR nucleotide sequences with IMGT/GENE-DB human TR gene sequences. Using the TCRdist pipeline, a later analysis assigned CDR3 sequences along with most-parsimonious VDJ recombination scenarios. A later analysis defined each TCR beta chain by its CDR3 amino acid sequence plus V-gene family, and excluded reads lacking a unique V-gene family. A later analysis removed 600 or so highly shared, low-generation-probability nucleotide sequences to deal with suspected cross-contamination and a sequencing artifact. In a later analysis, a clonal expansion index was calculated for each public chain from normalized within-repertoire ranks of inferred template counts. A later analysis computed generation probabilities with a VDJ recombination model fitted to out-of-frame rearrangements, and checked the results against IGoR. In a later analysis, TCR-TCR, TCR-HLA and TCR-CMV co-occurrence was scored with hypergeometric tests, and a repertoire-size bias correction was applied to TCR pairs. A later analysis estimated false discovery rates by permuting HLA or CMV assignments 20 times. In a later analysis, co-occurring TCRs were grouped using DBSCAN, and TCRdist sequence similarity was added for clustering within HLA-allele-positive subsets. Repertoires with fewer than 30,000 or more than 120,000 public chains were left out of co-occurrence clustering, as were about five repertoires with anomalous nucleotide sharing. As stored in TCRdb, this immuneACCESS dataset retains in-frame rearrangements with V and J assigned. A fraction of the clones does not appear; measured against another copy, unresolved V genes explain less than half of the discrepancy, and the remainder lacks a known reason. V and J calls and clone size come straight from that table; D and trimming were deduced from the DNA. Within this sample are around 160,000 clones, with around 73% of them counted one time only. 1.5% to 2% of the sample belongs to the ten largest clones.

Trimming takes 0 bases from V and 0 bases from J, and the germline ends sit 12 bases apart. The germline V gene (reference sequence) provides CDR1 SGHKS and CDR2 YYEKEE. The CDR3 runs 16 residues from the cysteine to the phenylalanine. Kept here is only the CDR3 DNA, which spans 48 bases and is read in frame from base 1. Details on this clone: Its binding antigen is unknown. It has no much larger one-base neighbor in the sample; base qualities were not kept.

This sequence originates from a woman in her late teens or twenties in good health and CMV-seronegative. The sample taken for sequencing was PBMCs. The chain uses TRBV5-5 and TRBJ1-1; no D gene call is confident. The CDR3 corresponds to CASSLGQRLMNTEAFF. The sequence in DNA is TGTGCCAGCAGCTTGGGGCAGCGACTTATGAACACTGAAGCTTTCTTT.